The entry below gives a single T cell receptor beta chain sequence along with its context. Its antigen has not been determined. The sample holds no much larger clone one base away, and base qualities are not on file. This record belongs to a study of patients and donors after allogeneic stem cell transplantation (dated by TCRdb to about 2020). Library construction relied on RT-PCR. TCRdb records NextSeq 550 as the sequencer. TCRdb cleaned the public reads at Q25 with fastp, built clones with MiXCR and kept in-frame beta chains. Rows matching on CDR3 protein sequence are summarized as one entry with the most common DNA and genes. Here the sample has about 200,000 distinct CDR3 sequences; roughly 40% occur a single time. The ten largest clones take up 33% of the sample. The germline V gene provides CDR1 SGHDN and CDR2 FVKESK. The CDR3 holds 15 amino acids from the cysteine to the phenylalanine. CDR3 DNA only is kept here, 45 bases in frame from base 1. Between the V and J ends, shortened by 2 bases and 2 bases respectively, the junction contains 13 bases.

This chain is built from TRBV14 and TRBJ2-7; too little of a D gene remains to name it. Sequencing used blood, either unsorted or a sorted T cell fraction (not recorded which). The TCR was taken from a human donor who was either an allogeneic HSCT recipient or a stem cell or donor lymphocyte infusion donor (not recorded which). It is not recorded whose cells these are; they may come from a transplant donor. The DNA reads TGTGCCAGCAGCCAAAGGGCCCTTTTGCCCTACGAGCAGTACTTC. Translated, it gives CASSQRALLPYEQYF.